Below, 28 T cell receptor beta chains from the same sample are listed, as sequenced in a study of blood T cell repertoires in COVID-19. Clones were read by immunoSEQ multiplex PCR, and TCRdb kept only the in-frame ones, dropping some. Here the sample spans 390,000 or so clones, 85% to 90% being singletons. Sample: PBMCs or T cells enriched from blood (not recorded which). The source is a young man who had recovered from COVID-19.

The chain combines TRBV29-1 with TRBJ2-1; 7 bases agree with TRBD2. V shed 6 bases, J shed 10 bases, and the junction held 9 bases outside the gene matches. CDR1 and CDR2 (germline): SQVTM, ANQGSEA. This CDR3 is 12 amino acids long. Here the CDR3 reads CSVARTSLEQFF. The CDR3 bases are TGCAGCGTCGCTCGGACTAGTTTGGAGCAGTTCTTC.

The genes are TRBV19 and TRBJ1-5; D call uncertain. The CDR3 is made up of 16 amino acids. The germline gives CDR1 LNHDA, CDR2 SQIVND (reference sequence). CDR3 sequence (DNA): TGTGCGAGCCGTCCGAGACACGTTTATAGCAATCAGCCCCAGCATTTT. This sequence encodes CASRPRHVYSNQPQHF.

The chain is built from TRBV28 and TRBJ1-2, with TRBD1 matching over 7 bases. The V gene end was trimmed by 5 bases and the J gene end by 4 bases; junction bases not matched to a gene: 4. The CDR3 has 13 amino acids. Germline V CDR1 and CDR2: MDHEN, SYDVKM. The CDR3 sequence is CASSQGEIYGYTF. CDR3 coding DNA: TGTGCCAGCAGTCAGGGGGAGATCTATGGCTACACCTTC.

In its sample, this clone was seen a few times. V and J are TRBV29-1 and TRBJ1-5; unclear D gene. CDR1 is SQVTM, CDR2 ANQGSEA, per germline. This CDR3 comprises 13 residues. V lost 5 bases and J 1 base, leaving 9 bases between the germline ends. Here the CDR3 reads CSVSTESNQPQHF. The DNA for the CDR3 is TGCAGCGTTTCGACGGAGAGCAATCAGCCCCAGCATTTT.

This chain joins TRBV28 and TRBJ1-1; D gene uncertain. In germline, CDR1 is MDHEN, CDR2 SYDVKM. The CDR3 extends over 14 amino acids. V lost 3 bases and J lost 0, with 8 bases in between. CDR3 sequence (DNA): TGTGCCAGCAGTTTGCGGGGATTGAACACTGAAGCTTTCTTT. Its translation is CASSLRGLNTEAFF.

This clone was observed a handful of times. V gene TRBV2 combines with J gene TRBJ2-5; 7 bases fit TRBD2. Germline CDR1 reads SNHLY; CDR2 reads FYNNEI. The V and J ends lost 7 bases and 4 bases, in that order; junction bases with no gene match: 12. CDR3 length equals 15 residues. CDR3 protein: CASIYGTTARETQYF. The CDR3, as DNA: TGTGCCAGCATTTACGGGACTACTGCGCGAGAGACCCAGTACTTC.

This clone was counted once. V and J are TRBV7-3 and TRBJ1-6; D might be TRBD1 (6 bases). V lost 2 bases and J lost 6, with 8 bases in between. The CDR3 extends over 14 amino acids. Germline CDR1 reads SGHTA; CDR2 reads FQGTGA. Written as DNA, the CDR3 is TGTGCCAGCAGCTTAGGGGGGGCTAATTCACCCCTCCACTTT. Its translation: CASSLGGANSPLHF.

V usage is TRBV5-8 and J usage is TRBJ1-1; weak D call: TRBD1 (5 bases). Germline V lookup: CDR1 SGHTS, CDR2 YDEGEE. This CDR3 contains 15 residues. V lost 4 bases, J lost 5 bases, and 18 bases lay in between. CDR3 protein: CASSNPGTSGTEAFF. CDR3 in DNA: TGTGCCAGCAGCAATCCCGGGACTTCGGGGACTGAAGCTTTCTTT.

The V call is TRBV5-5, the J call TRBJ1-2, with 7 bases fitting TRBD1. CDR3 length equals 14 residues. Germline lookup yields CDR1 SGHKS and CDR2 YYEKEE (reference sequence). Trimming took 0 bases from V and 2 from J; bases not matched to a gene: 1. CDR3 amino acids: CASSLEGQNYGYTF. CDR3 nucleotide sequence: TGTGCCAGCAGCTTGGAGGGACAGAACTATGGCTACACCTTC.

The rearrangement links TRBV4-2 to TRBJ1-3; 8 nucleotides match TRBD1. This CDR3 has 15 amino acids. The J segment lost 7 bases and the V segment lost 8 bases, leaving 13 bases of the junction unmatched. Germline V gene data show CDR1 as LGHNA and CDR2 as YNFKEQ. The CDR3 spells CASGKAVGTGNTIYF. The DNA of the CDR3 is TGTGCCAGCGGCAAGGCGGTTGGGACAGGTAACACCATATATTTT.

The chain links TRBV24-1 to TRBJ2-5; TRBD2 matches at 8 bases. Germline V CDR1 and CDR2: KGHDR, SFDVKD. This CDR3 has 13 residues. V was clipped by 5 bases and J by 4 bases; unmatched bases: 2. The DNA of the CDR3 is TGTGCCACCAGTGCCCGGGGGGGAGAGACCCAGTACTTC. This gives the protein CATSARGGETQYF.

The chain recombines TRBV4-1 with TRBJ1-2; D unclear. The CDR3 is 13 residues long. V was shortened by 4 bases and J by 8 bases, with 14 bases between the two germline ends. CDR1 is MGHRA, CDR2 YSYEKL, per germline. CDR3 bases: TGCGCCAGCAGCCCCTCCAATTGGCTGGGCTACACCTTC. Translated, it gives CASSPSNWLGYTF.

This clone appeared a single time. The gene calls are TRBV4-1 and TRBJ1-5; D gene unclear. Looked up from germline, CDR1 is MGHRA and CDR2 is YSYEKL. This CDR3 is 18 amino acids long. V was pared by 2 bases and J by 5 bases, with 22 bases between. In DNA, the CDR3 is TGCGCCAGCAGCCAATCCCGTGATTGGCAGCGACTTTATCAGCCCCAGCATTTT. Amino acids: CASSQSRDWQRLYQPQHF.

This sequence joins TRBV7-9 and TRBJ1-6, with D unclear. This CDR3 spans 17 amino acids. The germline V and J ends were trimmed by 5 bases and 9 bases, with 23 bases remaining between them. Germline V gives CDR1 SEHNR, CDR2 FQNEAQ (reference sequence). CDR3 sequence: CASSPRARTGKISPLHF. The CDR3 nucleotides read TGTGCCAGCAGCCCACGAGCCCGGACGGGAAAAATTTCACCCCTCCACTTT.

This clone was counted a few times. J is TRBJ1-3 and V is TRBV5-1; 9 bases align to TRBD1. The CDR3 extends over 15 amino acids. Germline loops: CDR1 SGHRS, CDR2 YFSETQ. V lost 2 bases to trimming and J lost 1 base; unmatched junction nucleotides: 1. In DNA, the CDR3 is TGCGCCAGCAGCTTCGGGACAGGGTCTGGAAACACCATATATTTT. This gives the protein CASSFGTGSGNTIYF. The whole variable domain, filled in from reference TRBV5-1 and TRBJ1-3, reads KAGVTQTPRYLIKTRGQQVTLSCSPISGHRSVSWYQQTPGQGLQFLFEYFSETQRNKGNFPGRFSGRQFSNSRSEMNVSTLELGDSALYLCASSFGTGSGNTIYFGEGSWLTVV.

V gene TRBV7-9 combines with J gene TRBJ1-1; a weak D match, TRBD1 (6 bases). The CDR3 totals 16 residues. Germline CDR1 SEHNR, CDR2 FQNEAQ (reference sequence). Between the trimmed V and J ends, which lost 5 bases and 2 bases, there was a span of 18 bases. The CDR3: CASSHRVFESNTEAFF. CDR3 coding DNA: TGTGCCAGCAGCCACAGGGTTTTCGAGAGTAACACTGAAGCTTTCTTT.

The chain recombines TRBV5-6 with TRBJ1-2; D is possibly TRBD1 (5 bases). CDR1 is SGHDT and CDR2 is YYEEEE in the germline V gene. This CDR3 contains 16 residues. Trimming took off 0 bases at V and 3 bases at J, with 15 bases between the two ends. This CDR3 is CASSLVPAGGYYGYTF. The CDR3 DNA reads TGTGCCAGCAGCTTGGTTCCAGCCGGGGGTTACTATGGCTACACCTTC.

The chain joins TRBV6-4 to TRBJ2-7, with TRBD2 matching over 8 bases. J gave up 0 bases and V 4 bases, and 8 bases lay outside the gene matches. Germline CDR1 is MRHNA and CDR2 is SNTAGT. The CDR3 is 16 residues long. CDR3 loop: CASSGASGRSSYEQYF. The CDR3 bases are TGTGCCAGCAGTGGGGCTAGCGGGCGGAGCTCCTACGAGCAGTACTTC.

V and J are TRBV9 and TRBJ2-1; a possible D gene is TRBD1 (5 bases). The germline gives CDR1 SGDLS, CDR2 YYNGEE. V was cut by 3 bases and J by 5 bases, with 6 bases left in between. The CDR3 length is 12 residues. The CDR3 loop is CASSARDNEQFF. The CDR3 DNA is TGTGCCAGCAGCGCCAGGGACAATGAGCAGTTCTTC.

The chain is built from TRBV28 and TRBJ2-4; 7 positions match TRBD1. Germline loops: CDR1 MDHEN, CDR2 SYDVKM. V lost 7 bases and J lost 0; bases outside the gene matches: 15. The CDR3 loop spans 18 amino acids. The CDR3 region is CASKFDGTARRAKNIQYF. In nucleotides, the CDR3 is TGTGCCAGCAAATTCGATGGGACAGCGCGGAGAGCCAAAAACATTCAGTACTTC.

The rearrangement joins TRBV9 to TRBJ2-1; 8 bases fit TRBD2. Germline V gene data show CDR1 as SGDLS and CDR2 as YYNGEE. The CDR3 has 16 residues. Trimming took 0 bases from V and 2 from J; bases not matched to a gene: 4. The CDR3 nucleotides are TGTGCCAGCAGCGTAGTGGCAGCGGGAGCCTACAATGAGCAGTTCTTC. It codes for CASSVVAAGAYNEQFF.

The chain is built from TRBV9 and TRBJ2-1, with D possibly TRBD2 on 5 matching bases. Germline CDR1 SGDLS, CDR2 YYNGEE. Trimming removed 0 bases from V and 4 bases from J, with 8 bases in between. This CDR3 has 14 residues. The CDR3 is CASSVDREYNEQFF. DNA for the CDR3: TGTGCCAGCAGCGTAGACCGGGAATACAATGAGCAGTTCTTC.

V and J are TRBV28 and TRBJ1-1, with a weak D call TRBD1 (6 bases). Germline CDR1 reads MDHEN; CDR2 reads SYDVKM. The germline V and J ends were trimmed by 7 bases and 9 bases, with 18 bases remaining between them. The CDR3 extends over 13 amino acids. The CDR3 nucleotides read TGTGCCAGCAATGAACAGACTACAGGGCAAGCTTTCTTT. As protein: CASNEQTTGQAFF.

Only one count was recorded for this clone. The chain uses TRBV6-5 and TRBJ2-7, with D perhaps TRBD1 (6 bases). Germline CDR1 is MNHEY and CDR2 is SVGAGI. V was trimmed by 10 bases and J by 3 bases, leaving 19 bases between them. This CDR3 is built from 14 residues. This chain's CDR3 is CATTGTRVDYEQYF. DNA of the CDR3: TGTGCCACTACAGGGACACGAGTTGACTACGAGCAGTACTTC.

The chain couples TRBV28 to TRBJ1-1, with TRBD1 matching 11 bases. This CDR3 has 15 amino acids. The germline CDR1 and CDR2 sequences are MDHEN and SYDVKM. V gave up 5 bases and J gave up 4 bases; unmatched junction bases: 6. The CDR3 DNA follows: TGTGCCAGCAGTCCCTGGACAGGGGGCATCACTGAAGCTTTCTTT. This encodes CASSPWTGGITEAFF.

The chain recombines TRBV7-2 with TRBJ2-6, with 7 nucleotides matching TRBD2. V dropped 3 bases and J dropped 0; count of bases not matched to a gene: 8. Germline values: CDR1 SGHTA, CDR2 FQGNSA. There are 18 residues in the CDR3. CDR3 sequence (DNA): TGTGCCAGCAGCTTTCTGGGAGGGAGCAGCTCTGGGGCCAACGTCCTGACTTTC. Translated: CASSFLGGSSSGANVLTF.

This clone was seen once. J is TRBJ2-7 and V is TRBV5-1; 7 nucleotides match TRBD2. This CDR3 is 16 amino acids long. The germline CDR1 and CDR2 sequences are SGHRS and YFSETQ. With 3 bases clipped from V and 0 bases from J, the junction kept 9 bases outside the gene matches. The CDR3 reads CASSYGAGDSSYEQYF. CDR3 DNA sequence: TGCGCCAGCAGCTATGGGGCGGGGGATAGCTCCTACGAGCAGTACTTC.

The chain combines TRBV18 with TRBJ1-4; D might be TRBD1 (6 bases). Germline values: CDR1 KGHSH, CDR2 LQKENI. The V gene lost 1 base and the J gene lost 0 bases, with 9 bases spanning the gap. CDR3 length: 16 amino acids. CDR3: CASSPRPGATNEKLFF. DNA for the CDR3: TGTGCCAGCTCACCACGGCCAGGGGCAACTAATGAAAAACTGTTTTTT.